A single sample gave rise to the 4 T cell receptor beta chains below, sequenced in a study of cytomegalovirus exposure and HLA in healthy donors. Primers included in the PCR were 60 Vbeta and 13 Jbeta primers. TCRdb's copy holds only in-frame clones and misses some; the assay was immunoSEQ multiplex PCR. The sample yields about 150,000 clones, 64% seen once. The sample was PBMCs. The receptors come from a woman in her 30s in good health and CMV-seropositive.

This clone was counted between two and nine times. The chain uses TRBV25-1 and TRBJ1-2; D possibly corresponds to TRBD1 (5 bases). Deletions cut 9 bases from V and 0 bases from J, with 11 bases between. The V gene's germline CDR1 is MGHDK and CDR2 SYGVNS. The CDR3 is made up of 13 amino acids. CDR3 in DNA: TGTGCCAGTTCCTCGACAGCTAACTATGGCTACACCTTC. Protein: CASSSTANYGYTF.

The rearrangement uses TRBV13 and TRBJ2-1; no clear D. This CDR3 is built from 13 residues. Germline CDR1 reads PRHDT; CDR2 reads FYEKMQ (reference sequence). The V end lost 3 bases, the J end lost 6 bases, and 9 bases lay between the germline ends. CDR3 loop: CASSFLQINEQFF. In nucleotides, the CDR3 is TGTGCCAGCAGCTTTTTACAGATCAATGAGCAGTTCTTC.

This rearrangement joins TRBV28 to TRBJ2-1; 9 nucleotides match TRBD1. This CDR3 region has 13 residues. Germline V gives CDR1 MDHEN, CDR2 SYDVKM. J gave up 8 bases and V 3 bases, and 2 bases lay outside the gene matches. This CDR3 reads CASSFRDRDEQFF. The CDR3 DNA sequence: TGTGCCAGCAGTTTCCGGGACAGGGATGAGCAGTTCTTC.

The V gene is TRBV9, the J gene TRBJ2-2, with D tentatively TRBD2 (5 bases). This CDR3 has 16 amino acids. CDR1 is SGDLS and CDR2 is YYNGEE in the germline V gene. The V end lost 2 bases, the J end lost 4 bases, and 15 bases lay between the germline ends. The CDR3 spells CASSVNTGFGTGELFF. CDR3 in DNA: TGTGCCAGCAGCGTTAATACGGGATTTGGCACCGGGGAGCTGTTTTTT.